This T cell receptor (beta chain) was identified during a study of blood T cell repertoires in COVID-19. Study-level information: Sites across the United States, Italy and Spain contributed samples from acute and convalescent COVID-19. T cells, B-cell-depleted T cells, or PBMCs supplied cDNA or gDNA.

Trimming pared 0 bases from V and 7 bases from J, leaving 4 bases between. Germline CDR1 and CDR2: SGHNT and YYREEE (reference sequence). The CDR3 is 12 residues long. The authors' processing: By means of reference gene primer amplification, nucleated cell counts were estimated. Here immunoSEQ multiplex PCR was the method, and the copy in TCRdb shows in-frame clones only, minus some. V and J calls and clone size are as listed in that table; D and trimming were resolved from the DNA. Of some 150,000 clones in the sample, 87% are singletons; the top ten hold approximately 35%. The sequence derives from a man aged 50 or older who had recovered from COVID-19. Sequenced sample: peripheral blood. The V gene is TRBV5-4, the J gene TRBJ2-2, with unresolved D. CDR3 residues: CASSLDIGELFF. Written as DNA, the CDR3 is TGTGCCAGCAGCTTGGATATCGGGGAGCTGTTTTTT.